Sequencing of this TCR beta chain was carried out in a study of metastatic and nonmetastatic thyroid tumors. Study at large: Thyroid patients, malignant and benign, had repertoires compared across blood and tumor or nodule tissue.

Original methodology: Built for papillary thyroid cancer, a distant-metastasis classifier drew on CDR3 differences across clinicopathological groups. TCRdb recomputed clones from the PCR reads via MiXCR. The V and J calls and clone size are TCRdb's, not the authors'. The table records 72,000 or so clones, less than 20% of them present only once. The CDR3 has 13 amino acids. CDR1 SGHNT and CDR2 YYREEE come from the germline V gene (reference sequence). Trimming pared 2 bases from V and 2 bases from J, leaving 6 bases between. Study-wide points: Benign nodules were reported to have significantly lower TCR beta diversity than malignant thyroid tumors, in blood and tumor.

This clone has ten or more counts. Antigen: not known. Treatment of any kind had been given to no patient before thyroid surgery. The sequence was collected from a female donor with papillary thyroid cancer or a benign thyroid nodule (not recorded which). Some clones in this sample may be carry-over from other donors' samples. The J gene is TRBJ2-3, the V gene TRBV5-4; D is undetermined. The sample was blood. The CDR3 nucleotides are TGTGCCAGCAGCTTAGACCCCACAGATACGCAGTATTTT. Protein: CASSLDPTDTQYF.